This TCR beta chain was captured by sequencing in a study of PD-L1 blockade in urothelial cancer. In the study overall: Beginning at some point between 2014 and 2015, patients received atezolizumab, given as 1,200 mg intravenously every 3 weeks. Of prior chemotherapy regimens, patients had received between 0 and 3. Blood yielded a median of approximately 140,000 T cells per sample.

TCRdb's table, derived via immunoSEQ multiplex PCR, lists solely in-frame clones and lacks some. The sample lists over 75,000 clones, about 84% occurring once. CDR3 length: 15 amino acids. V gave up 6 bases and J gave up 0 bases; unmatched junction bases: 5. Looked up from germline, CDR1 is LNHDA and CDR2 is SQIVND (reference sequence). Indicated time point: pretreatment peripheral blood. This chain uses TRBV19 with TRBJ2-3; 8 nucleotides match TRBD2. The origin of this receptor is a man aged 55 to 70 with urothelial cancer. This specimen consisted of PBMCs, obtained around atezolizumab (anti-PD-L1) treatment. CDR3 in DNA: TGTGCCAGTAGCCAACTAGCGGAAAGCACAGATACGCAGTATTTT. It encodes CASSQLAESTDTQYF.